A single sample is the source of the 26 T cell receptor beta chains below, sequenced in a study of T cell responses to AZD1222 COVID-19 vaccine. The data were produced by immunoSEQ multiplex PCR, yet TCRdb's version contains in-frame clones alone and is incomplete. Among some 150,000 clones, more than 70% were seen once, and the ten largest hold over 12%. The sample here was peripheral blood, taken on day 0 of AZD1222 vaccination. These receptors all stem from an adult in good health.

This rearrangement joins TRBV28 to TRBJ1-5; weak D call: TRBD1 (5 bases). Trimming shortened V by 2 bases and J by 5 bases, and 16 bases separated the two germline ends. This CDR3 contains 16 residues. The V gene's germline CDR1 is MDHEN and CDR2 SYDVKM. The CDR3 reads CASSLEVGVTYQPQHF. DNA of the CDR3: TGTGCCAGCAGTTTAGAGGTAGGGGTGACTTATCAGCCCCAGCATTTT.

The chain combines TRBV5-4 with TRBJ2-1, with D possibly matching TRBD2 (6 bases). Trimming removed 1 base at V and 9 bases at J, with 11 bases between. Germline CDR1 is SGHNT and CDR2 is YYREEE (reference sequence). This CDR3 region has 13 residues. The CDR3 here is CASSLSGRSEQFF. In nucleotides, the CDR3 is TGTGCCAGCAGCTTGAGCGGGCGGAGTGAGCAGTTCTTC.

The J gene is TRBJ2-7, the V gene TRBV6-5; TRBD2 is a possible D gene (6 bases). V was clipped by 2 bases and J by 3 bases, with 11 bases between them. The CDR3 extends over 14 amino acids. CDR1 and CDR2 from the germline V gene are MNHEY and SVGAGI. CDR3 bases: TGTGCCAGCAGTTACGGACTATTATTCTACGAGCAGTACTTC. It is translated as CASSYGLLFYEQYF.

This clone showed up just a few times. This CDR3 is also generated by other DNA sequences in the sample. The CDR3 DNA follows: TGTGCCTCCAAAAGGAGGAGGAACACCGGGGAGCTGTTTTTT. It translates to CASKRRRNTGELFF. This rearrangement joins TRBV6-5 to TRBJ2-2, with D possibly being TRBD2 (5 bases). The CDR3 runs to 14 residues. Trimming took off 11 bases at V and 1 base at J, with 14 bases between the two ends. Germline V lookup: CDR1 MNHEY, CDR2 SVGAGI.

The chain has TRBV28 and TRBJ1-4; possibly TRBD1 for D (6 bases). In germline, CDR1 is MDHEN, CDR2 SYDVKM. Trimming pared 6 bases from V and 7 bases from J, leaving 21 bases between. This CDR3 contains 16 residues. The CDR3 reads CASSPGAGGRREKLFF. CDR3 nucleotide sequence: TGTGCCAGCAGCCCGGGGGCCGGAGGCCGACGTGAAAAACTGTTTTTT.

The genes are TRBV6-2 or TRBV6-3 and TRBJ2-5; maybe TRBD2 (7 bases). CDR3 length equals 18 residues. The V gene's germline CDR1 is MNHEY and CDR2 SVGEGT. V lost 0 bases and J 4 bases, leaving 21 bases between the germline ends. DNA of the CDR3: TGTGCCAGCAGTTACTCGATGTCTAGGGGGGGATCCGGAGAGACCCAGTACTTC. Its translation: CASSYSMSRGGSGETQYF.

The chain's CDR3 is CASSLESTYTF. DNA of the CDR3: TGTGCCAGCAGCTTAGAGAGTACCTACACCTTC. The rearrangement uses TRBV7-9 and TRBJ1-2; D remains unclear. The ends were cut back, 1 base at V and 10 bases at J, with 7 bases in the middle. CDR3 length: 11 residues. The germline CDR1 and CDR2 sequences are SEHNR and FQNEAQ (reference sequence).

This chain joins TRBV18 and TRBJ2-7; TRBD2 matches 8 bases. Unmatched junction bases numbered 4, after V lost 0 bases and J lost 0 bases. This CDR3 is 16 amino acids long. Germline V lookup: CDR1 KGHSH, CDR2 LQKENI. In DNA, the CDR3 is TGTGCCAGCTCACCACCCACGGGGGGGAGCTCCTACGAGCAGTACTTC. Protein sequence: CASSPPTGGSSYEQYF. The complete variable domain, with remaining parts taken from reference TRBV18 and TRBJ2-7, reads NAGVMQNPRHLVRRRGQEARLRCSPMKGHSHVYWYRQLPEEGLKFMVYLQKENIIDESGMPKERFSAEFPKEGPSILRIQQVVRGDSAAYFCASSPPTGGSSYEQYFGPGTRLTVT.

The V call is TRBV4-2, the J call TRBJ2-2; the match to TRBD2 covers 7 bases. After removal of 4 bases from V and 1 base from J, the junction contained 3 bases not matched to a gene. Germline CDR1 reads LGHNA; CDR2 reads YNFKEQ. CDR3 length: 15 residues. Here the CDR3 DNA reads TGTGCCAGCAGCCCCTCTAGCGGGAACACCGGGGAGCTGTTTTTT. Encoded protein: CASSPSSGNTGELFF.

The chain combines TRBV2 with TRBJ1-1; 8 bases match TRBD1. The CDR3 is made up of 14 amino acids. Per germline, CDR1 SNHLY and CDR2 FYNNEI. The V segment lost 6 bases and the J segment 1 base; nucleotides outside the gene matches: 4. The DNA for the CDR3 is TGTGCCAGCAGCGTAGGACAGGGGAACACTGAAGCTTTCTTT. Translated: CASSVGQGNTEAFF.

The rearrangement joins TRBV5-1 to TRBJ2-1, with TRBD2 matching over 12 bases. The CDR3 length is 17 residues. Per germline, CDR1 SGHRS and CDR2 YFSETQ. V gave up 1 base and J gave up 5 bases; unmatched junction bases: 7. The CDR3 loop is CASSLPASGGVDNEQFF. Here the CDR3 DNA reads TGCGCCAGCAGCTTGCCGGCTAGCGGGGGGGTGGACAATGAGCAGTTCTTC.

The chain is built from TRBV5-1 and TRBJ2-3; no definite D call. This CDR3 is built from 16 residues. V was pared by 1 base and J by 2 bases, with 14 bases between. Germline loops: CDR1 SGHRS, CDR2 YFSETQ. CDR3 DNA: TGCGCCAGCAGCTTGTACCCGGGCACCTCCACAGATACGCAGTATTTT. Translated: CASSLYPGTSTDTQYF.

In nucleotides, the CDR3 is TGTGCCAGCAGTTACAGGGAGAGGGAAAAACTGTTTTTT. Amino acid sequence: CASSYREREKLFF. The chain recombines TRBV6-5 with TRBJ1-4; no clear D gene. Germline CDR1 MNHEY, CDR2 SVGAGI. There are 13 residues in the CDR3. Trimming left V 2 bases short and J 8 bases short, with 9 bases between.

A word on this clone: In the same sample, other DNA sequences code for this CDR3. The chain recombines TRBV7-9 with TRBJ1-5; 9 bases match TRBD1. The CDR3 has 14 amino acids. V lost 1 base and J lost 7; bases outside the gene matches: 2. CDR1 is SEHNR and CDR2 is FQNEAQ in the germline V gene (reference sequence). The chain's CDR3 is CASSLGQGGQPQHF. CDR3 sequence (DNA): TGTGCCAGCAGCTTAGGACAGGGGGGCCAGCCCCAGCATTTT. The entire variable domain, with the rest obtained from reference TRBV7-9 and TRBJ1-5, is as follows: DTGVSQNPRHKITKRGQNVTFRCDPISEHNRLYWYRQTLGQGPEFLTYFQNEAQLEKSRLLSDRFSAERPKGSFSTLEIQRTEQGDSAMYLCASSLGQGGQPQHFGDGTRLSIL.

The chain links TRBV6-5 to TRBJ1-5; D not certain. Germline V gives CDR1 MNHEY, CDR2 SVGAGI. The V and J ends lost 5 bases and 3 bases respectively, with 14 bases between them. The CDR3 runs 15 residues. CDR3 DNA sequence: TGTGCCAGCAGTCCCCCGACGGTTCCCAATCAGCCCCAGCATTTT. It encodes CASSPPTVPNQPQHF.

The gene calls are TRBV19 and TRBJ1-1, with D possibly TRBD1 on 6 matching bases. Germline lookup yields CDR1 LNHDA and CDR2 SQIVND (reference sequence). This CDR3 is 16 amino acids long. The ends were cut back, 3 bases at V and 1 base at J, with 15 bases in the middle. The CDR3 loop reads CASSMGRQGSNTEAFF. In DNA, the CDR3 is TGTGCCAGTAGTATGGGTAGGCAGGGGTCGAACACTGAAGCTTTCTTT.

This clone was observed a few times. The chain joins TRBV3-1 (or the pseudogene TRBV3-2) to TRBJ1-2, with D possibly matching TRBD1 (5 bases). Germline loops: CDR1 LGHDT, CDR2 YNNKEL (reference sequence). V dropped 1 base and J dropped 8 bases, with 17 bases sitting between them. The CDR3 runs 15 residues. The CDR3 loop reads CASSQVFGGAGGYTF. Here the CDR3 DNA reads TGTGCCAGCAGCCAAGTATTCGGAGGGGCGGGAGGCTACACCTTC.

CDR3 nucleotide sequence: TGTGCCAGCAGCCAAAACAGGGTTGCTAATGAAAAACTGTTTTTT. Encoded protein: CASSQNRVANEKLFF. This chain links TRBV14 with TRBJ1-4; D perhaps matches TRBD1 (6 bases). Trimming left V 2 bases short and J 3 bases short, with 10 bases between. Germline lookup yields CDR1 SGHDN and CDR2 FVKESK. This CDR3 has 15 amino acids.

The chain combines TRBV15 with TRBJ1-2, with 9 positions matching TRBD1. Germline V CDR1 and CDR2: LNHNV, YYDKDF (reference sequence). The CDR3 contains 17 residues. After removal of 6 bases from V and 7 bases from J, the junction contained 18 bases not matched to a gene. The CDR3 nucleotides are TGTGCCACCAGAAACCGGGACAGGGATGGCATTGCTCCTGGCTACACCTTC. Protein product: CATRNRDRDGIAPGYTF.

V is TRBV28 and J is TRBJ2-1; D unclear. V lost 6 bases and J lost 0, with 12 bases in between. CDR1 and CDR2 (germline): MDHEN, SYDVKM. This CDR3 contains 15 residues. The CDR3 here is CASRSPAGSYNEQFF. The CDR3 DNA reads as TGTGCCAGCAGGAGCCCCGCCGGCTCCTACAATGAGCAGTTCTTC.

V usage is TRBV7-2 and J usage is TRBJ1-2; tentative D call: TRBD1 (5 bases). This CDR3 has 16 amino acids. The germline V gene has CDR1 SGHTA and CDR2 FQGNSA. Trimming stripped 3 bases from V and 0 bases from J, with 14 bases between. CDR3 bases: TGTGCCAGCAGCTTCACGGGGACGGCTTCTAACTATGGCTACACCTTC. It encodes CASSFTGTASNYGYTF.

This chain links TRBV9 with TRBJ2-5, with D possibly TRBD1 on 6 matching bases. Trimming pared 0 bases from V and 4 bases from J, leaving 7 bases between. The CDR3 is made up of 13 amino acids. Germline V gene lookup returns CDR1 SGDLS and CDR2 YYNGEE. The CDR3 coding sequence is TGTGCCAGCAGCGTAGTAGGGGGAGAGACCCAGTACTTC. Translated, it gives CASSVVGGETQYF.

The CDR3 reads CASSPDYMNTIYF. CDR3 sequence (DNA): TGTGCCAGTAGCCCGGACTATATGAACACCATATATTTT. The gene calls are TRBV19 and TRBJ1-3; no definite D call. Germline loops: CDR1 LNHDA, CDR2 SQIVND (reference sequence). The V gene lost 6 bases and the J gene lost 7 bases, with 13 bases spanning the gap. CDR3 length: 13 residues.

This chain joins TRBV7-9 and TRBJ2-7; tentative D call: TRBD2 (7 bases). The V gene lost 8 bases and the J gene lost 2 bases, with 16 bases spanning the gap. Germline CDR1 reads SEHNR; CDR2 reads FQNEAQ (reference sequence). The CDR3 extends over 14 amino acids. CDR3 sequence (DNA): TGTGCCAGCTTAAAAGAGGGGGGGACCTACGAGCAGTACTTC. It is translated as CASLKEGGTYEQYF.

This clone was seen only a few times. V is TRBV28 and J is TRBJ2-7; tentatively, D is TRBD2 (6 bases). The CDR3 spans 15 residues. V was clipped by 6 bases and J by 5 bases, with 20 bases between them. CDR1 MDHEN and CDR2 SYDVKM come from the germline V gene. The CDR3 loop reads CASRLQRLDVHEQYF. As DNA, the CDR3 is TGTGCCAGCAGACTCCAAAGACTAGACGTTCACGAGCAGTACTTC.

A single count supports this clone. The chain couples TRBV18 to TRBJ1-1; 7 bases match TRBD1. Germline V lookup: CDR1 KGHSH, CDR2 LQKENI. The CDR3 loop spans 15 amino acids. Trimming removed 0 bases from V and 4 bases from J; junction bases left unmatched: 5. The CDR3 here is CASSPPSQGRTEAFF. The CDR3 coding sequence is TGTGCCAGCTCACCACCGTCACAGGGGCGCACTGAAGCTTTCTTT.